This entry is about one T cell receptor (beta chain). Its cognate antigen is unknown. The CDR3 has 16 amino acids. V was clipped by 2 bases and J by 3 bases, with 17 bases between them. Germline V CDR1 and CDR2: SGHRS, YFSETQ. Unique molecular identifiers were built into the TCRbeta library. TCRdb recomputed calls from the PCR reads with MiXCR, one row per CDR3 protein. The sample holds just under 250,000 distinct CDR3 sequences, roughly 26% seen once. This entry is derived from a study of T-cell reconstitution after alpha-beta-depleted transplantation in children. Study conclusions and caveats: Newly produced T cells mostly accounted for T-cell counts and diversity one year post-transplant. Reportedly, alpha-beta T cells present about two months post-transplant originated from several hundred expanded clones of graft origin. Some patients' high day-60 TCRbeta diversity was traced to surviving recipient T cells and thymic progenitors.

The source of this sequence is a girl aged 2 to 9 with Fanconi anemia, due to receive a stem cell transplant. The chain is built from TRBV5-1 and TRBJ2-5; TRBD2 is a possible D gene (6 bases). The sequenced sample was PBMCs, obtained before TCRalphabeta/CD19-depleted stem cell transplant. The CDR3 bases are TGCGCCAGCAGCTTTACCATACTAGCTGGAGAAGAGACCCAGTACTTC. It specifies CASSFTILAGEETQYF.